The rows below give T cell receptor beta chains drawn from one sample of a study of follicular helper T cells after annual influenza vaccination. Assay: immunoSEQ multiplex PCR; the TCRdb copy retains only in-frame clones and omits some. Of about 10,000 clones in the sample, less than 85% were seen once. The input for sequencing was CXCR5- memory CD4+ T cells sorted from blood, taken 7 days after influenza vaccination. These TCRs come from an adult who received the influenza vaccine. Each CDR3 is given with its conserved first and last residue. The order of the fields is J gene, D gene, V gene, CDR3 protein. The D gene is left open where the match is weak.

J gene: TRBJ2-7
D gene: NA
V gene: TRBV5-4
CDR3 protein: CASSWAQQGPHEQYF

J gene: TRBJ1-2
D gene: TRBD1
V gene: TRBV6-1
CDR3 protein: CASQHPGGANYGYTF

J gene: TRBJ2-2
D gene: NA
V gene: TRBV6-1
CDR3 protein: CAVTGANTGELFF

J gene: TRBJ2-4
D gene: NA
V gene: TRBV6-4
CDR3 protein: CASGLEVGKNIQYF

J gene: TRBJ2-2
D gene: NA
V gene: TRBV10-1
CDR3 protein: CASNPKGLITGELFF

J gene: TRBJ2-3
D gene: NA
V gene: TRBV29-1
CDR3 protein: CSGQALVGTDTQYF

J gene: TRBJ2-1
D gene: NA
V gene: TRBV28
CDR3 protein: CASSIPPGRRGQYNEQFF

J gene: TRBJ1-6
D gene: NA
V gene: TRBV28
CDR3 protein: CASSAQRGFGNSPLHF

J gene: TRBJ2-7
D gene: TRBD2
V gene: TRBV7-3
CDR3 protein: CASSFGGSYEQYF

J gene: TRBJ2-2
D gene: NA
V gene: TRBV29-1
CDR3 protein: CSVDPTVNTGELFF

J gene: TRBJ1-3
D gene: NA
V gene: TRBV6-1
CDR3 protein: CASSEGFHSSGNTIYF

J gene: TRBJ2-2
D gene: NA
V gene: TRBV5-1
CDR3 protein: CASSSIGRLNTGELFF

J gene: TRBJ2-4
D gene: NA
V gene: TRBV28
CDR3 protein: CASRRGGLNIQYF

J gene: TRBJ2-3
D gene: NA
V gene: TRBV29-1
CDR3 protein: CSVVGGTRTDTQYF

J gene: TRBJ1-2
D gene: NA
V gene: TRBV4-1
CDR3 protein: CASSQPRYGYTF

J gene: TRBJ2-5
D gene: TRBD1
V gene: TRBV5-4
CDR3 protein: CASSPGQAQETQYF

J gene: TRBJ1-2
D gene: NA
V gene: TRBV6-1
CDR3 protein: CASCRDPRNYGYTF

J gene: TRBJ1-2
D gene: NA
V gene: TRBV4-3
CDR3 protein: CASSQGRQGLGYTF

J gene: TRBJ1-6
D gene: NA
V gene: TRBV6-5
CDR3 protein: CASSDWAYNSPLHF

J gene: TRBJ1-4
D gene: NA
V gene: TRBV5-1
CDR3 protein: CASSFGTLMENEKLFF

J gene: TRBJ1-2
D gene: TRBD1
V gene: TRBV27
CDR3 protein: CASSYLGTESSYGYTF

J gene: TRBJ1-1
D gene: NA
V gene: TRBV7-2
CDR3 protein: CASSLGQNTEAFF

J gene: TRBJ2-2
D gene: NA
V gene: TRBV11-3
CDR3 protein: CASSPKGDTGELFF

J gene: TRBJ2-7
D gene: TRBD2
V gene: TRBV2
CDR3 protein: CASSGLAGVSYEQYF

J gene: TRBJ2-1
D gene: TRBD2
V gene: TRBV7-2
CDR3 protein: CASSLNSGGAAYEQFF

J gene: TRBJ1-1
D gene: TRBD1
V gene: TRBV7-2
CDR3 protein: CASSPRTGNTEAFF

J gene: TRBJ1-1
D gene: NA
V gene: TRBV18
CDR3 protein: CASSPMGRKAFF

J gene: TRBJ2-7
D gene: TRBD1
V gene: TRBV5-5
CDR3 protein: CASSFYRGNEQYF

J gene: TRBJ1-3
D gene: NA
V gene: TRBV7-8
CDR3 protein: CASSQGYTIYF

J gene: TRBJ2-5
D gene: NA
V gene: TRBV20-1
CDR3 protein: CSAPREERQYF

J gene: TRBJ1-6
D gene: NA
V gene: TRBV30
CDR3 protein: CAWSVRGGGSSYNSPLHF

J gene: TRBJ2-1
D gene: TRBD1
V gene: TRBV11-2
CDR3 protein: CASSQQGQYNEQFF

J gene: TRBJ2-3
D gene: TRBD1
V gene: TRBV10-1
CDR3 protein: CASSESMVGTGGRGTDTQYF

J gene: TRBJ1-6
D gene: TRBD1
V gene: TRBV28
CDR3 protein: CASSYPRTGNSPLHF

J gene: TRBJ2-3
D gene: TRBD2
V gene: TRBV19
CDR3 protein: CASSMGGLAGTQYF

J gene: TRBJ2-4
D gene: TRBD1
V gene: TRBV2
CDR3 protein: CASRDRNFLAKNIQYF

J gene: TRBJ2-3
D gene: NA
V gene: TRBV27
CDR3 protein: CASRKNPTTTTDTQYF

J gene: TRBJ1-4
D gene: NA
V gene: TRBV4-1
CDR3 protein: CASSQTGVGANEKLFF

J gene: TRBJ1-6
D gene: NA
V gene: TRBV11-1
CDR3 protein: CASSLSGGDSPLHF

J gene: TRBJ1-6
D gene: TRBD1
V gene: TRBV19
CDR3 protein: CASSTGQGISSPLHF

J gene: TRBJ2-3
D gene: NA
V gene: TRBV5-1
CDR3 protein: CASSWDRARDTQYF

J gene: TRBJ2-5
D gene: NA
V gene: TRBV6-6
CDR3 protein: CASSRIQETQYF

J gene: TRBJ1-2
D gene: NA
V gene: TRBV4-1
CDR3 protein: CASSRPDTYYGYTF

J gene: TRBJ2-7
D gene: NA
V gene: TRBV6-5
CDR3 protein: CASSYVGYEQYF

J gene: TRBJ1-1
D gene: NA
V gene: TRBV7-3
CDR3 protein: CASSLGRNTEAFF

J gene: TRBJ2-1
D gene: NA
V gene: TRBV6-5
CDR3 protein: CASSYSVARTYNEQFF

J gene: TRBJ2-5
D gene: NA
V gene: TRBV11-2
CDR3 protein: CASSLRGDGETQYF

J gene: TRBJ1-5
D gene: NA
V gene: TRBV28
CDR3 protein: CASSLGGATNQPQHF

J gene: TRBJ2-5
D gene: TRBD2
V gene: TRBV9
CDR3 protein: CASSPLFIAGEQETQYF

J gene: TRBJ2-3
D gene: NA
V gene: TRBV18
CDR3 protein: CASSPLLTDTQYF

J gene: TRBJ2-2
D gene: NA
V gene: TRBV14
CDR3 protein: CASSQVILGELFF

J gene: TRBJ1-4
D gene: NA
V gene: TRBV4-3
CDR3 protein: CASSQRTVGNEKLFF

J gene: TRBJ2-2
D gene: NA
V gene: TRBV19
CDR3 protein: CATPGRSNTGELFF

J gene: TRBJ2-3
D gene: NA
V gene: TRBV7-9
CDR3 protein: CASSLQGSDTQYF